The sequence of this T cell receptor beta chain was determined in a study of blood T cell repertoires in COVID-19. Across the study: Samples representing acute and convalescent COVID-19 were sourced from the United States, Italy and Spain. Sources were T cells, B-cell-depleted T cells, or PBMCs; the material itself was cDNA or gDNA.

Authors' methods: Estimation of nucleated cell counts relied on the amplification of reference gene primers. TCRdb's table, derived via immunoSEQ multiplex PCR, lists solely in-frame clones and lacks some. The DNA gave D and trimming, while V, J and clone size come from that table. The table includes 380,000 or so clones, approximately 80% detected once. The CDR3 has 12 amino acids. Trimming removed 8 bases from V and 8 bases from J; junction bases left unmatched: 8. Per germline, CDR1 SNHLY and CDR2 FYNNEI. The sequencing input was peripheral blood. The receptor comes from a human donor with acute or convalescent COVID-19. The donor label of this sample is uncertain. The J gene is TRBJ1-2, the V gene TRBV2, with 7 bases lining up with TRBD1. The CDR3 spells CASSIGGRGYTF. CDR3 DNA sequence: TGTGCCAGCTCAATAGGGGGCCGGGGCTACACCTTC.